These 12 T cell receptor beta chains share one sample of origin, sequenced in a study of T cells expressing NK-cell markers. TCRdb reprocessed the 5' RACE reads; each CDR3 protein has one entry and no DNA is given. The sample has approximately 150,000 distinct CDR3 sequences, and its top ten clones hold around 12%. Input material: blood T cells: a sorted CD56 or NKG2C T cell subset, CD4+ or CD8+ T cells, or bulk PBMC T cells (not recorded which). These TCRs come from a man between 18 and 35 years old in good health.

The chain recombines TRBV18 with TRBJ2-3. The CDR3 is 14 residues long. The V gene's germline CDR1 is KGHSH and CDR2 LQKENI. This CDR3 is CASSPPRGTDTQYF.

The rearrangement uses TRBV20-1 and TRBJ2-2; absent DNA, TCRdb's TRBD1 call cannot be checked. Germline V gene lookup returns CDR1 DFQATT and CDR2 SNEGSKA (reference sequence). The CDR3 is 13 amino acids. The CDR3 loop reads CSARTGHTGELFF.

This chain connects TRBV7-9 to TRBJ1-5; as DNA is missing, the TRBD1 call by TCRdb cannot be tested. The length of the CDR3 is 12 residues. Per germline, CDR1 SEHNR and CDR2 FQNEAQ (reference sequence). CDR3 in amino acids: CASSPQGQPQHF.

CDR3 residues: CASSSVAGDWNEQFF. V and J are TRBV19 and TRBJ2-1; TCRdb names TRBD2, which stays unverified in the absence of DNA. This CDR3 is 15 amino acids long. Germline V gene data show CDR1 as LNHDA and CDR2 as SQIVND (reference sequence).

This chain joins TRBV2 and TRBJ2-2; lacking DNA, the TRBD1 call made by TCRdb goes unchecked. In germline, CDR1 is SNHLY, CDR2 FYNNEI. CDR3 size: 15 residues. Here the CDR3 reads CASSRYGAATGELFF.

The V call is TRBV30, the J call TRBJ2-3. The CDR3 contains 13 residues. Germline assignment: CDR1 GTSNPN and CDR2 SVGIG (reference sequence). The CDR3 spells CAYRLTSTDTQYF.

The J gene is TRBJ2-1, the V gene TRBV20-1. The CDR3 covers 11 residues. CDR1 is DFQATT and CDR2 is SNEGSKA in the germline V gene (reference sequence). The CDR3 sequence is CSARKEREQFF.

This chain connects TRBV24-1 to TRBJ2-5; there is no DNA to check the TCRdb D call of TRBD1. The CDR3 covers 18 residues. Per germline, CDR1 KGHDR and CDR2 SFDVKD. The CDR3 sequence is CATSDSTGTSKGKETQYF.

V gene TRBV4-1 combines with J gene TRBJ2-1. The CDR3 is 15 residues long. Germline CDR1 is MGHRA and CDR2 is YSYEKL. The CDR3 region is CASSQEGSSYNEQFF.

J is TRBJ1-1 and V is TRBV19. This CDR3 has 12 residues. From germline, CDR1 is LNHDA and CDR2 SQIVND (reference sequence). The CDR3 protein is CASSIPGEGAFF.

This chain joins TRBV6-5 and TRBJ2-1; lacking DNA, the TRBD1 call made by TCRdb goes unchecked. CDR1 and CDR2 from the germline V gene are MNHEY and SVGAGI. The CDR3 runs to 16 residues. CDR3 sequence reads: CASSYSKGQSIDEQFF.

The CDR3 spells CARAREGKEAFF. The gene calls are TRBV12-3 or TRBV12-4 and TRBJ1-1. The CDR3 is made up of 12 amino acids.